This T cell receptor beta chain was profiled in a study of cytomegalovirus exposure and HLA in healthy donors. Study-wide context: In a later analysis, the approximately 120 validation repertoires were reported to have used the same platform as the roughly 610 first-cohort repertoires. Study-level points and caveats: Many donors carried some public TCRs, although rarity characterized most TCR sequences. According to a subsequent analysis, TCR clusters identified in the first cohort showed a tendency to co-occur across the roughly 120 validation repertoires.

The donors were members of the roughly 120-subject validation cohort (separate from the approximately 730-subject first cohort). The CDR3 extends over 16 amino acids. Looked up from germline, CDR1 is MGHDK and CDR2 is SYGVNS. Trimming left V 1 base short and J 3 bases short, with 15 bases between. The repertoire was sequenced with immunoSEQ multiplex PCR; TCRdb's copy has only in-frame clones and lacks some. Seen here are 150,000 to 200,000 clones, 84% observed once, and the top ten hold about 9.4%. In this sample, this clone turned up a few times. Its antigen is unknown. The sequence was obtained from a man aged 25-45 years in good health and CMV-seropositive. The chain recombines TRBV25-1 with TRBJ2-5; tentative D call: TRBD2 (6 bases). What was sequenced was PBMCs. This CDR3 is CASSESISTRKETQYF. The CDR3 nucleotides are TGTGCCAGCAGTGAATCCATTTCGACTAGAAAAGAGACCCAGTACTTC.